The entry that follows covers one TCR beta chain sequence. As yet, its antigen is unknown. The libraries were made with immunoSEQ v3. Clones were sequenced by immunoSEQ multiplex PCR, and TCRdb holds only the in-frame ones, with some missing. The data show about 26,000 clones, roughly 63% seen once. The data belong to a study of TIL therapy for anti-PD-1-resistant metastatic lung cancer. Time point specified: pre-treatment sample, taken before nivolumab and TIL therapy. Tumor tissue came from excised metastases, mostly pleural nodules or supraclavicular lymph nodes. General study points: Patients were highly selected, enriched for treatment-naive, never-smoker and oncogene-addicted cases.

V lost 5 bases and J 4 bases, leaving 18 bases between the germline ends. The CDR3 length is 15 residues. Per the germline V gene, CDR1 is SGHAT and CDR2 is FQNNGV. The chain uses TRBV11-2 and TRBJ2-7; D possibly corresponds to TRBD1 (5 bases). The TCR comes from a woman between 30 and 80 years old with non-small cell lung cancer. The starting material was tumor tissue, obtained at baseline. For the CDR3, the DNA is TGTGCCAGCAGCCCAATAGACAGCCAGAAATACGAGCAGTACTTC. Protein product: CASSPIDSQKYEQYF.